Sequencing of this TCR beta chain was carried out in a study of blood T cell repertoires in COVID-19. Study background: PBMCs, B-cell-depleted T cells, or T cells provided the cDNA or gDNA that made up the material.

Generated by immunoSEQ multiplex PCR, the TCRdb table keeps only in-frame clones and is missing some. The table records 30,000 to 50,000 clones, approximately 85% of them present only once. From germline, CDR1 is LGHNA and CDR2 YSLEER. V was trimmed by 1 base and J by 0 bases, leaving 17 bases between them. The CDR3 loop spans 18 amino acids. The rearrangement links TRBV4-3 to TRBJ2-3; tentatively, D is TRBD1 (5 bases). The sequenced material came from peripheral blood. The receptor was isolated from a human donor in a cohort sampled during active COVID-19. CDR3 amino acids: CASSQGSPAGPSTDTQYF. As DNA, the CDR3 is TGCGCCAGCAGCCAAGGGTCCCCCGCAGGGCCCAGCACAGATACGCAGTATTTT.